The source of this T cell receptor (beta chain) is a study of T cells in narcolepsy (dated by TCRdb to between 2018 and 2020). For the wider study: Patients with narcolepsy type 1 or type 2 (NT1, NT2) were enrolled in the study together with healthy control donors. The study sought autoreactive T cells targeting hypocretin neuron self-antigens (hypocretin, TRIB2) in narcolepsy patients, using TCR Vbeta sequencing to track clonotypes in blood and CSF.

Remarks on this clone: Its specific antigen is unknown. Base qualities are missing; no much larger clone stands one base away.

The junction carries 14 bases between V and J, which are trimmed by 1 base and 0 bases respectively. The CDR3, from cysteine to phenylalanine, totals 17 residues. Just CDR3 DNA is preserved here, 51 bases in frame from base 1. CDR1 and CDR2 (SEHNR, FQNEAQ) derive from the germline V gene (reference sequence). For TCR Vbeta sequencing, memory CD4+ T cells were sorted ex vivo from the peripheral blood of narcolepsy patients and healthy controls. The library was generated by the immunoSEQ multiplex PCR assay. TCRdb's version of the immuneACCESS table is confined to in-frame rearrangements and falls short of the full clone set. An unresolved V gene accounts for under half of the shortfall where checked; the remainder is of unknown origin. Across this sample there are about 32,000 clones, with about 85% seen only once. The top ten clones comprise about 0.79% of the sample. Broader findings and caveats from the paper: Patients and controls had similar numbers of sequenced blood memory CD4+ clonotypes, with averages of roughly 38,000 in patients and 30,000 to 35,000 in controls. HCRT-specific and TRIB2-specific autoreactive clonotypes were highlighted in plots that compared CD4+ T cell clonotypes in CSF versus blood from the same patient. According to the report, autoreactive clonotypes were detected serially in the blood of the same patients and of different patients, but not in healthy controls. Certain blood memory CD4+ repertoires from patients and controls had no sequences that matched autoreactive T cell clones.

This clonotype originated in a human donor with narcolepsy. Sequences were obtained from CD45RA- memory CD4+ T cells from PBMCs. Explained via the paper, the cell subset or site label denotes: memory T cells sorted ex vivo from peripheral blood. The V and J segments used are TRBV7-9 and TRBJ2-3; tentative D gene TRBD2, with 6 bases matching. The CDR3 reads as follows: CASSLDRRGLSTDTQYF. In nucleotides, the sequence is TGTGCCAGCAGCTTAGATCGACGGGGGTTAAGCACAGATACGCAGTATTTT.